This TCR beta chain originates from a study of blood T cell repertoires in COVID-19. Study overall: Whether acute or convalescent, the COVID-19 samples came from the United States, Italy and Spain. T cells, B-cell-depleted T cells, or PBMCs supplied cDNA or gDNA.

Looked up from germline, CDR1 is SGHTA and CDR2 is FQGTGA. The CDR3 sequence is 17 residues long. V lost 5 bases and J lost 0; bases outside the gene matches: 7. The protocol was immunoSEQ multiplex PCR, while the TCRdb copy is restricted to in-frame clones and leaves out a portion. The sample lists more than 65,000 clones, 83% seen once, with 5.3% in the top ten. The sequencing input was peripheral blood. This sequence was found in a man over 45 with active COVID-19. This chain uses TRBV7-3 with TRBJ2-6; 7 positions match TRBD2. The CDR3: CASSVSGPSSGANVLTF. In DNA, the CDR3 is TGTGCCAGCAGCGTTAGCGGGCCCTCCTCTGGGGCCAACGTCCTGACTTTC.